This T cell receptor beta chain was obtained from a study of spatial heterogeneity in lung cancer. Across the study: Detection consistently yielded more beta chains than alpha chains. Notes on the study in general: Whereas they appeared in blood less at follow-up, ubiquitous expanded tumor TCRs appeared there more at resection.

Specified time point: sample taken at primary tumor resection. The input material, whole RNA from tumor, nontumor lung or frozen PBMC, was sequenced unsorted. The donor population consisted of under 75 patients with untreated, early-stage non-small cell lung cancer. All TCR cDNA molecules were individually tagged with a unique molecular identifier. TCRdb analysed the 5' RACE reads with MiXCR anew, one entry per CDR3 protein. The sample carries roughly 10,000 distinct CDR3 sequences, less than 4% recorded once. Per germline, CDR1 SNHLY and CDR2 FYNNEI. V was shortened by 4 bases and J by 5 bases, with 9 bases between the two germline ends. The CDR3 has 13 amino acids. At least ten counts were recorded for this clonotype. What it recognizes is unknown. The library was built for alpha chains, so this beta chain is an off-target read and its size means little.

This TCR was sampled from a female donor with early-stage non-small cell lung cancer. Sequenced here: PBMCs, sampled at surgery. The gene calls are TRBV2 and TRBJ2-1; D is ambiguous. The CDR3 is CASSGGEDNEQFF. The CDR3 region has the DNA TGTGCCAGCAGTGGCGGAGAGGACAATGAGCAGTTCTTC.